The 23 T cell receptor beta chains reported below all come from one sample, sequenced in a study of T-cell memory formation after mild COVID-19. TCRdb analysed the 5' RACE reads with MiXCR anew, one entry per CDR3 protein. The sample holds 530,000 or so distinct CDR3 sequences, around 16% seen once. The specimen was PBMCs or a T cell subset sorted from them (not recorded which). Every receptor here comes from an adult woman who had mild COVID-19 (a few samples of this study predate the infection). Cell type and time point are not known.

The chain couples TRBV3-1 to TRBJ2-1; TRBD1 is a possible D gene (6 bases). CDR1 LGHDT and CDR2 YNNKEL come from the germline V gene (reference sequence). The CDR3 extends over 14 amino acids. V was clipped by 6 bases and J by 7 bases, with 16 bases between them. The CDR3 DNA follows: TGTGCCAGCAGTCCAACAGGGTTAGGGAATGAGCAGTTCTTC. This encodes CASSPTGLGNEQFF.

This clonotype was seen at least ten times. V usage is TRBV7-2 and J usage is TRBJ2-7; 12 nucleotides align to TRBD1. CDR3 size: 16 residues. CDR1 and CDR2 (germline): SGHTA, FQGNSA. V lost 1 base and J lost 3; bases outside the gene matches: 4. The CDR3 spells CASSLGGTGGIYEQYF. As DNA, the CDR3 is TGTGCCAGCAGCTTAGGTGGGACAGGGGGCATCTACGAGCAGTACTTC. The full variable domain, rest sourced from reference TRBV7-2 and TRBJ2-7, is GAGVSQSPSNKVTEKGKDVELRCDPISGHTALYWYRQSLGQGLEFLIYFQGNSAPDKSGLPSDRFSAERTGGSVSTLTIQRTQQEDSAVYLCASSLGGTGGIYEQYFGPGTRLTVT.

The rearrangement uses TRBV6-2 or TRBV6-3 and TRBJ1-2; the D is unclear. The CDR3 is 13 amino acids. Trimming left V 7 bases short and J 8 bases short, with 17 bases between. Germline assignment: CDR1 MNHEY and CDR2 SVGEGT. The CDR3 DNA reads as TGTGCCAGCAATCCCCAAAGCCTTGGCGGCTACACCTTC. This gives the protein CASNPQSLGGYTF.

The genes are TRBV5-1 and TRBJ2-1, with D possibly being TRBD1 or TRBD2 (5 bases each). This CDR3 is built from 12 residues. Trimming shortened V by 3 bases and J by 12 bases, and 13 bases separated the two germline ends. CDR1 and CDR2 from the germline V gene are SGHRS and YFSETQ. CDR3 in DNA: TGCGCCAGCAGCTGGGACCACGAGGGGCAGTTCTTC. It encodes CASSWDHEGQFF.

This chain connects TRBV19 to TRBJ2-7, with TRBD1 as a possible D gene (6 bases). The V gene lost 3 bases and the J gene lost 2 bases, with 8 bases spanning the gap. Germline CDR1 is LNHDA and CDR2 is SQIVND (reference sequence). This CDR3 region has 13 residues. This CDR3 is CASSIDRTYEQYF. CDR3 in DNA: TGTGCCAGTAGTATTGACAGGACCTACGAGCAGTACTTC.

The table lists this clonotype with a few counts. V and J are TRBV9 and TRBJ2-7; D gene uncertain. CDR3 length: 13 residues. Trimming cost V 0 bases and J 2 bases, with 6 bases left between them. Germline V gene lookup returns CDR1 SGDLS and CDR2 YYNGEE. The DNA for the CDR3 is TGTGCCAGCAGCGTAGGGGATACCTACGAGCAGTACTTC. Translating gives CASSVGDTYEQYF.

This rearrangement joins TRBV21-1 to TRBJ2-1; the DNA was not used to check the table's D call, TRBD1. TRBV21-1 is marked as a pseudogene. The CDR3 sequence is 12 residues long. The CDR3 region is CASSKVVPEQFF. DNA of the CDR3: TGTGCCAGCAGCAAAGTCGTCCCCGAGCAGTTCTTC.

CDR3 nucleotide sequence: TGTGCCAGCAGCTTAGGGGTCATACTGAACGTTAGGTCCTACAATGAGCAGTTCTTC. Translating gives CASSLGVILNVRSYNEQFF. The chain links TRBV7-9 to TRBJ2-1; D call uncertain. Germline-derived CDR1 and CDR2 are SEHNR and FQNEAQ (reference sequence). This CDR3 comprises 19 residues. The V end was cut by 1 base, the J end by 1 base, with 20 bases between. The full variable domain, in which reference TRBV7-9 and TRBJ2-1 provide the parts outside the CDR3, is DTGVSQNPRHKITKRGQNVTFRCDPISEHNRLYWYRQTLGQGPEFLTYFQNEAQLEKSRLLSDRFSAERPKGSFSTLEIQRTEQGDSAMYLCASSLGVILNVRSYNEQFFGPGTRLTVL.

In regard to this clonotype: The junction departs from the called germline gene at one end, perhaps through a read error. The V gene is TRBV9, the J gene TRBJ2-1; maybe TRBD2 (6 bases). The CDR3 loop spans 13 amino acids. Germline assignment: CDR1 SGDLS and CDR2 YYNGEE. The CDR3 nucleotides read TGTGCCAGCAGCGGCACCCTAACGGGGGAGCGGTTCTTC. This gives the protein CASSGTLTGERFF. The complete variable domain, with remaining parts taken from reference TRBV9 and TRBJ2-1, reads DSGVTQTPKHLITATGQRVTLRCSPRSGDLSVYWYQQSLDQGLQFLIQYYNGEERAKGNILERFSAQQFPDLHSELNLSSLELGDSALYFCASSGTLTGERFFGPGTRLTVL.

A few counts support this clonotype. V and J are TRBV7-8 and TRBJ2-7, with D tentatively TRBD1 or TRBD2 (5 bases each). The CDR3 loop spans 16 amino acids. Germline CDR1 SGHVS, CDR2 FQNEAQ. Trimming removed 1 base from V and 0 bases from J, with 13 bases in between. CDR3 nucleotides: TGTGCCAGCAGCTTAGAGAGGGGTCCCTACTCCTACGAGCAGTACTTC. Amino acids: CASSLERGPYSYEQYF.

In its sample, this clonotype was seen many times. CDR3 residues: CASSYRGWRNTGELFF. As DNA, the CDR3 is TGTGCCAGCAGTTACAGAGGGTGGCGGAACACCGGGGAGCTGTTTTTT. V and J are TRBV6-5 and TRBJ2-2; D possibly corresponds to TRBD2 (5 bases). CDR3 length: 16 amino acids. The V and J ends lost 2 bases and 1 base respectively, with 11 bases between them. Germline V gives CDR1 MNHEY, CDR2 SVGAGI.

This clonotype was seen only a few times. The V call is TRBV6-5, the J call TRBJ2-3, with unresolved D. The CDR3 sequence is 13 residues long. Germline V gene data show CDR1 as MNHEY and CDR2 as SVGAGI. V lost 2 bases and J lost 1, with 4 bases in between. This chain's CDR3 is CASSYQGTDTQYF. CDR3 nucleotide sequence: TGTGCCAGCAGTTACCAGGGCACAGATACGCAGTATTTT.

The chain joins TRBV6-2 or TRBV6-3 to TRBJ2-7; no definite D call. The CDR3 runs to 13 residues. The V end was cut by 7 bases, the J end by 2 bases, with 12 bases between. The germline V gene has CDR1 MNHEY and CDR2 SVGEGT. This CDR3 reads CASTPLPAYEQYF. The CDR3 nucleotides are TGTGCCAGCACCCCTCTCCCAGCCTACGAGCAGTACTTC.

The chain recombines TRBV2 with TRBJ2-2; the match to TRBD2 covers 7 bases. The CDR3 length is 13 residues. J gave up 2 bases and V 9 bases, and 3 bases lay outside the gene matches. CDR1 SNHLY and CDR2 FYNNEI come from the germline V gene. The CDR3 here is CARGGENTGELFF. In nucleotides, the CDR3 is TGTGCCAGGGGAGGGGAAAACACCGGGGAGCTGTTTTTT.

In this sample, this clonotype turned up once. The V and J genes are TRBV19 and TRBJ1-2, with 10 bases aligning to TRBD1. The CDR3 is 15 residues long. Per the germline V gene, CDR1 is LNHDA and CDR2 is SQIVND (reference sequence). V dropped 6 bases and J dropped 4; count of bases not matched to a gene: 8. The CDR3 here is CASRISTGGSYGYTF. CDR3 nucleotide sequence: TGTGCCAGTAGGATCTCGACAGGGGGCTCCTATGGCTACACCTTC.

The rearrangement joins TRBV12-3 or TRBV12-4 to TRBJ1-5, with no clear D. V was clipped by 4 bases and J by 1 base, with 8 bases between them. The CDR3 has 14 amino acids. The CDR3 DNA is TGTGCCAGCAGTTGGAGGCAGAGCAATCAGCCCCAGCATTTT. As protein: CASSWRQSNQPQHF.

Notes on this clonotype: Relative to the germline gene, one junction end is altered; a read error may explain this. This chain links TRBV7-2 with TRBJ2-3, with D tentatively TRBD2 (5 bases). CDR3 length equals 13 residues. Germline V gene lookup returns CDR1 SGHTA and CDR2 FQGNSA. The CDR3 spells CASSLFPASHVSF. Written as DNA, the CDR3 is TGTGCCAGCAGCTTATTTCCGGCTAGCCACGTCAGTTTT.

The rearrangement uses TRBV24-1 and TRBJ2-7; the match to TRBD1 covers 10 bases. The CDR3 runs to 15 residues. V lost 2 bases and J lost 5; bases outside the gene matches: 5. Germline V gene sequence: CDR1 KGHDR, CDR2 SFDVKD. CDR3 nucleotides: TGTGCCACCAGTGATTCCGGGACAGGGGTCGACGAGCAGTACTTC. Encoded protein: CATSDSGTGVDEQYF.

The rearrangement uses TRBV6-6 and TRBJ2-7; maybe TRBD1 (5 bases). V shed 2 bases and J shed 2 bases, with 16 bases lying between them. The CDR3 is made up of 16 amino acids. Germline CDR1 and CDR2: MNHNY and SVGAGI (reference sequence). The CDR3 spells CASSYLALGRAYEQYF. Here the CDR3 DNA reads TGTGCCAGCAGTTACCTCGCCCTGGGGCGCGCCTACGAGCAGTACTTC.

This chain joins TRBV9 and TRBJ1-6, with TRBD1 identical over 8 bases. The V and J ends lost 0 bases and 3 bases, in that order; junction bases with no gene match: 11. There are 19 residues in the CDR3. The germline V gene has CDR1 SGDLS and CDR2 YYNGEE. CDR3 amino acids: CASSVEWTGIRLYNSPLHF. For the CDR3, the DNA is TGTGCCAGCAGCGTAGAGTGGACAGGGATTAGACTCTATAATTCACCCCTCCACTTT.

This chain joins TRBV7-9 and TRBJ2-7, with a tentative D call TRBD1 (6 bases). From germline, CDR1 is SEHNR and CDR2 FQNEAQ (reference sequence). The CDR3 is made up of 12 amino acids. V lost 0 bases and J lost 9, with 9 bases in between. In nucleotides, the CDR3 is TGTGCCAGCAGCTTAGCGGGGGCCGGGCAGTACTTC. Protein sequence: CASSLAGAGQYF.

The chain recombines TRBV20-1 with TRBJ2-3, with a possible D match to TRBD1 (7 bases). Trimming stripped 0 bases from V and 3 bases from J, with 13 bases between. Germline assignment: CDR1 DFQATT and CDR2 SNEGSKA (reference sequence). The CDR3 loop spans 15 amino acids. The CDR3 DNA reads TGCAGTGCTAGAGATGCGGGACAGTTGACAGATACGCAGTATTTT. Protein product: CSARDAGQLTDTQYF.

This clonotype appeared a few times. The chain has TRBV5-4 and TRBJ2-7; D not resolved. The CDR3 is 13 residues long. V was shortened by 0 bases and J by 5 bases, with 9 bases between the two germline ends. Per the germline V gene, CDR1 is SGHNT and CDR2 is YYREEE (reference sequence). Here the CDR3 DNA reads TGTGCCAGCAGCTTGGGGCAGGTAGACGAGCAGTACTTC. Protein product: CASSLGQVDEQYF.